One and the same sample provided the 16 T cell receptor beta chains below, sequenced in a study of cytomegalovirus exposure and HLA in healthy donors. PCR primers comprised 60 Vbeta and 13 Jbeta primers. Sequenced by immunoSEQ multiplex PCR; TCRdb stores in-frame clones only, minus some. Among approximately 130,000 clones listed, 85% to 90% were seen once. The sample consisted of PBMCs. These receptors all come from a woman in her twenties or thirties in good health and CMV-seropositive.

The genes are TRBV9 and TRBJ1-1; possibly TRBD1 for D (5 bases). Germline assignment: CDR1 SGDLS and CDR2 YYNGEE. The CDR3 length is 15 residues. Trimming took 4 bases from V and 0 from J, leaving 13 bases between them. The CDR3 here is CASSPAGGLNTEAFF. Written as DNA, the CDR3 is TGTGCCAGCAGCCCCGCCGGGGGGTTGAACACTGAAGCTTTCTTT.

The chain joins TRBV6-5 to TRBJ1-2; no definite D call. The length of the CDR3 is 14 residues. CDR1 and CDR2 from the germline V gene are MNHEY and SVGAGI. Trimming stripped 4 bases from V and 7 bases from J, with 16 bases between. CDR3 residues: CASSFPGISGGYTF. In DNA form, the CDR3 reads TGTGCCAGCAGTTTCCCCGGGATTTCTGGTGGCTACACCTTC.

V is TRBV7-9 and J is TRBJ2-1; D possibly corresponds to TRBD2 (5 bases). Trimming removed 1 base from V and 15 bases from J, with 22 bases in between. CDR1 is SEHNR, CDR2 FQNEAQ, per germline (reference sequence). This CDR3 is built from 15 residues. CDR3 bases: TGTGCCAGCAGCTTAGAGGGAGCAGGTCCTCTAGACATGTTCTTC. Translation: CASSLEGAGPLDMFF.

This rearrangement joins TRBV30 to TRBJ1-1; D is perhaps TRBD1 (5 bases). This CDR3 is 14 amino acids long. The ends were cut back, 2 bases at V and 4 bases at J, with 14 bases in the middle. Germline assignment: CDR1 GTSNPN and CDR2 SVGIG (reference sequence). CDR3 sequence (DNA): TGTGCCTGGAGTAGAGGGAGGGGCGGCACTGAAGCTTTCTTT. This sequence encodes CAWSRGRGGTEAFF.

This clone was counted a few times. The genes are TRBV6-5 and TRBJ2-1, with a weak D call TRBD2 (5 bases). This CDR3 region has 12 residues. Germline CDR1 and CDR2: MNHEY and SVGAGI. Trimming cost V 0 bases and J 8 bases, with 5 bases left between them. The chain's CDR3 is CASSYSRDEQFF. The CDR3 DNA sequence: TGTGCCAGCAGTTACTCGAGGGATGAGCAGTTCTTC.

The CDR3 DNA reads TGTGCCAGCAGCCCGTCAGGGAAAACTGAAGCTTTCTTT. Translating gives CASSPSGKTEAFF. J is TRBJ1-1 and V is TRBV13, with D perhaps TRBD1 (5 bases). Germline V CDR1 and CDR2: PRHDT, FYEKMQ (reference sequence). V lost 5 bases to trimming and J lost 5 bases, with 12 bases between them. CDR3 length: 13 residues.

The J gene is TRBJ2-7, the V gene TRBV5-5; D is possibly TRBD1 (5 bases). CDR1 is SGHKS, CDR2 YYEKEE, per germline (reference sequence). This CDR3 is built from 13 residues. Trimming removed 5 bases at V and 0 bases at J, with 9 bases between. CDR3 loop: CASSSRGSYEQYF. The CDR3 DNA reads as TGTGCCAGCAGTTCAAGGGGCTCCTACGAGCAGTACTTC.

This clone was recorded once. V usage is TRBV28 and J usage is TRBJ2-7; no clear D. The CDR3 is 12 residues long. The V and J ends lost 4 bases and 3 bases respectively, with 7 bases between them. Per germline, CDR1 MDHEN and CDR2 SYDVKM. CDR3 protein: CASSSQVYEQYF. The CDR3 DNA follows: TGTGCCAGCAGTTCTCAGGTCTACGAGCAGTACTTC.

V usage is TRBV29-1 and J usage is TRBJ1-1; D is undetermined. V was shortened by 3 bases and J by 0 bases, with 11 bases between the two germline ends. CDR1 and CDR2 (germline): SQVTM, ANQGSEA. This CDR3 has 14 amino acids. The CDR3 reads CSVEVLLMNTEAFF. The CDR3 region has the DNA TGCAGCGTTGAGGTCCTATTAATGAACACTGAAGCTTTCTTT. Filled out from reference TRBV29-1 and TRBJ1-1, the complete variable domain reads SAVISQKPSRDICQRGTSLTIQCQVDSQVTMMFWYRQQPGQSLTLIATANQGSEATYESGFVIDKFPISRPNLTFSTLTVSNMSPEDSSIYLCSVEVLLMNTEAFFGQGTRLTVV.

The V gene is TRBV9, the J gene TRBJ1-1; 7 positions match TRBD1. CDR3 size: 14 residues. J gave up 4 bases and V 0 bases, and 3 bases lay outside the gene matches. Germline V gives CDR1 SGDLS, CDR2 YYNGEE. CDR3 protein: CASSVVPGGTEAFF. In nucleotides, the CDR3 is TGTGCCAGCAGCGTAGTACCAGGGGGCACTGAAGCTTTCTTT.

The chain uses TRBV6-6 and TRBJ1-1; TRBD1 agrees at 9 bases. V shed 6 bases and J 3 bases; nucleotides not matched to a gene: 2. Germline V gene lookup returns CDR1 MNHNY and CDR2 SVGAGI (reference sequence). The CDR3 loop spans 13 amino acids. In DNA form, the CDR3 reads TGTGCCAGCAGGGGACAGGGTGACACTGAAGCTTTCTTT. Encoded protein: CASRGQGDTEAFF.

V gene TRBV28 combines with J gene TRBJ1-3; the match to TRBD1 covers 7 bases. V trimming: 4 bases; J trimming: 2 bases; junction bases outside the gene matches: 8. Germline CDR1 MDHEN, CDR2 SYDVKM. This CDR3 spans 16 amino acids. In nucleotides, the CDR3 is TGTGCCAGCAGTTCACGGACAGGAGGCACTGGAAACACCATATATTTT. Amino acids: CASSSRTGGTGNTIYF.

The chain combines TRBV5-1 with TRBJ1-2; 7 nucleotides align to TRBD1. The V and J ends lost 0 bases and 3 bases, in that order; junction bases with no gene match: 5. CDR3 size: 15 residues. CDR1 is SGHRS and CDR2 is YFSETQ in the germline V gene. The CDR3 nucleotides are TGCGCCAGCAGCTTGGATCCAGGGGGACACTATGGCTACACCTTC. Translation: CASSLDPGGHYGYTF.

The V and J genes are TRBV2 and TRBJ1-5, with TRBD1 matching 7 bases. CDR1 and CDR2 (germline): SNHLY, FYNNEI. The CDR3 totals 17 residues. The V and J ends lost 6 bases and 4 bases, in that order; junction bases with no gene match: 15. The CDR3 DNA reads TGTGCCAGCAGCGCCCCAAGGGGTGGGGACAGTAATCAGCCCCAGCATTTT. This sequence encodes CASSAPRGGDSNQPQHF.

The chain uses TRBV28 and TRBJ1-1; D may be TRBD1 (5 bases). CDR1 and CDR2 (germline): MDHEN, SYDVKM. V dropped 5 bases and J dropped 5 bases, with 21 bases sitting between them. The CDR3 is 16 residues long. CDR3 sequence: CASSPNWRVGGTEAFF. The CDR3 DNA reads as TGTGCCAGCAGTCCGAATTGGAGGGTGGGGGGGACTGAAGCTTTCTTT.

This clone was seen only once. The chain joins TRBV30 to TRBJ1-4; TRBD1 matches 11 bases. With V trimmed by 7 bases and J by 7 bases, 5 bases remained unmatched. The CDR3 runs to 13 residues. Germline values: CDR1 GTSNPN, CDR2 SVGIG (reference sequence). The CDR3 protein is CASGQGGGEKLFF. The DNA for the CDR3 is TGTGCCTCGGGACAGGGGGGGGGTGAAAAACTGTTTTTT. The full variable domain, with the rest looked up from reference TRBV30 and TRBJ1-4, is SQTIHQWPATLVQPVGSPLSLECTVEGTSNPNLYWYRQAAGRGLQLLFYSVGIGQISSEVPQNLSASRPQDRQFILSSKKLLLSDSGFYLCASGQGGGEKLFFGSGTQLSVL.